This entry lists 20 T cell receptor beta chains sequenced from one sample in a study of pediatric ulcerative colitis. Method: immunoSEQ multiplex PCR; TCRdb's copy keeps in-frame clones and lacks some. The sample lists tens of thousands of clones, 60% to 75% seen once, with about 0.73% in the top ten. During colonoscopy, one to two rectal pinch biopsies were collected. The source material was gut tissue. The receptors were gathered from a boy aged 5-17 years with moderate ulcerative colitis.

The chain recombines TRBV6-1 with TRBJ2-1; 15 bases line up with TRBD2. After removal of 3 bases from V and 2 bases from J, the junction contained 11 bases not matched to a gene. The CDR3 covers 20 residues. Germline CDR1 reads MNHNS; CDR2 reads SASEGT. CDR3 sequence: CASSDWTPGLAGGPYNEQFF. The CDR3, as DNA: TGTGCCAGCAGTGATTGGACACCGGGACTAGCGGGAGGTCCCTACAATGAGCAGTTCTTC.

The rearrangement uses TRBV18 and TRBJ2-5, with TRBD1 as a possible D gene (6 bases). Germline V gene data show CDR1 as KGHSH and CDR2 as LQKENI. This CDR3 comprises 13 residues. The V end lost 2 bases, the J end lost 5 bases, and 9 bases lay between the germline ends. CDR3 in amino acids: CASSPGGLETQYF. CDR3 coding DNA: TGTGCCAGCTCACCAGGGGGCTTGGAGACCCAGTACTTC.

CDR3 in amino acids: CASSHPSKGKIHYAGQYF. The CDR3 nucleotides are TGCGCCAGCAGCCATCCCAGTAAGGGGAAAATTCATTACGCTGGACAGTACTTC. This chain links TRBV4-1 with TRBJ2-7; possibly TRBD1 for D (5 bases). The CDR3 covers 18 residues. The V end lost 3 bases, the J end lost 10 bases, and 31 bases lay between the germline ends. Germline CDR1 and CDR2: MGHRA and YSYEKL.

The chain combines TRBV7-6 with TRBJ2-5, with 9 positions matching TRBD2. The V segment lost 5 bases and the J segment 1 base; nucleotides outside the gene matches: 8. The germline V gene encodes CDR1 SGHVS and CDR2 FNYEAQ. This CDR3 contains 16 residues. CDR3: CASSAPGGRVQETQYF. The CDR3 bases are TGTGCCAGCAGCGCTCCTGGCGGGAGGGTCCAAGAGACCCAGTACTTC.

V is TRBV7-3 and J is TRBJ2-7; 7 bases align to TRBD1. V lost 4 bases, J lost 1 base, and 4 bases stayed unmatched. Germline-derived CDR1 and CDR2 are SGHTA and FQGTGA. The CDR3 extends over 14 amino acids. The CDR3 DNA reads TGTGCCAGCAGCTCCGGGACAGAATCCTACGAGCAGTACTTC. It translates to CASSSGTESYEQYF. The full variable domain, with the rest looked up from reference TRBV7-3 and TRBJ2-7, is GAGVSQTPSNKVTEKGKYVELRCDPISGHTALYWYRQSLGQGPEFLIYFQGTGAADDSGLPNDRFFAVRPEGSVSTLKIQRTERGDSAVYLCASSSGTESYEQYFGPGTRLTVT.

This chain uses TRBV5-1 with TRBJ1-2; D may be TRBD1 (6 bases). This CDR3 comprises 14 residues. In germline, CDR1 is SGHRS, CDR2 YFSETQ. V lost 0 bases to trimming and J lost 8 bases, with 14 bases between them. CDR3 in DNA: TGCGCCAGCAGCTTGGCCTCCGGCAGGGGCGGCTACACCTTC. Translated: CASSLASGRGGYTF. The complete variable domain, with remaining parts taken from reference TRBV5-1 and TRBJ1-2, reads KAGVTQTPRYLIKTRGQQVTLSCSPISGHRSVSWYQQTPGQGLQFLFEYFSETQRNKGNFPGRFSGRQFSNSRSEMNVSTLELGDSALYLCASSLASGRGGYTFGSGTRLTVV.

The V gene is TRBV2, the J gene TRBJ1-2; the D gene is possibly TRBD1 (6 bases). Germline values: CDR1 SNHLY, CDR2 FYNNEI. The CDR3 consists of 13 residues. V was clipped by 8 bases and J by 4 bases, with 14 bases between them. In nucleotides, the CDR3 is TGTGCCAGCTTGGAGGGGGGAACCTATGGCTACACCTTC. Translated, it gives CASLEGGTYGYTF.

The chain carries TRBV11-3 and TRBJ2-7; 7 nucleotides align to TRBD2. The CDR3 extends over 14 amino acids. V dropped 1 base and J dropped 2; count of bases not matched to a gene: 2. Looked up from germline, CDR1 is SGHNT and CDR2 is YENEEA. Here the CDR3 reads CASSLAGLAYEQYF. Written as DNA, the CDR3 is TGTGCCAGCAGCTTAGCAGGACTAGCCTACGAGCAGTACTTC.

The chain employs TRBV5-4 and TRBJ2-5, with 8 bases lining up with TRBD2. The V gene end was trimmed by 3 bases and the J gene end by 4 bases; junction bases not matched to a gene: 8. Germline V lookup: CDR1 SGHNT, CDR2 YYREEE (reference sequence). The CDR3 runs to 15 residues. Written as DNA, the CDR3 is TGTGCCAGCAGCTCTAAAGCGGGAGCAATAGAGACCCAGTACTTC. Translated, it gives CASSSKAGAIETQYF.

This sequence joins TRBV5-1 and TRBJ2-3; D possibly uses TRBD1 or TRBD2 (5 bases each). Trimming removed 5 bases from V and 0 bases from J, with 16 bases in between. The CDR3 sequence is 16 residues long. Germline lookup yields CDR1 SGHRS and CDR2 YFSETQ. In DNA, the CDR3 is TGCGCCAGCAGGCAAGCTGGGACGCCTAGCACAGATACGCAGTATTTT. This gives the protein CASRQAGTPSTDTQYF. Variable domain in full (rest from reference TRBV5-1 and TRBJ2-3): KAGVTQTPRYLIKTRGQQVTLSCSPISGHRSVSWYQQTPGQGLQFLFEYFSETQRNKGNFPGRFSGRQFSNSRSEMNVSTLELGDSALYLCASRQAGTPSTDTQYFGPGTRLTVL.

The chain has TRBV5-1 and TRBJ1-1; no clear D gene. Trimming shortened V by 5 bases and J by 4 bases, and 12 bases separated the two germline ends. The CDR3 has 13 amino acids. CDR1 SGHRS and CDR2 YFSETQ come from the germline V gene. Here the CDR3 DNA reads TGCGCCAGCAGGAGAGATACAGCCACTGAAGCTTTCTTT. Protein product: CASRRDTATEAFF. Filled out from reference TRBV5-1 and TRBJ1-1, the complete variable domain reads KAGVTQTPRYLIKTRGQQVTLSCSPISGHRSVSWYQQTPGQGLQFLFEYFSETQRNKGNFPGRFSGRQFSNSRSEMNVSTLELGDSALYLCASRRDTATEAFFGQGTRLTVV.

The chain employs TRBV28 and TRBJ1-5; D is undetermined. V lost 10 bases and J 2 bases, leaving 21 bases between the germline ends. Germline CDR1 reads MDHEN; CDR2 reads SYDVKM. The CDR3 is 16 amino acids. The CDR3 nucleotides are TGTGCCACGCAACCTCGCGGCCCCAAAGGCAATCAGCCCCAGCATTTT. The encoded protein is CATQPRGPKGNQPQHF.

The chain links TRBV6-5 to TRBJ1-1, with unresolved D. Trimming took off 6 bases at V and 5 bases at J, with 19 bases between the two ends. The CDR3 has 15 residues. Germline loops: CDR1 MNHEY, CDR2 SVGAGI. The CDR3 loop reads CASSSRGLARTEAFF. DNA of the CDR3: TGTGCCAGCAGCTCCAGAGGGCTCGCGAGGACTGAAGCTTTCTTT.

The rearrangement joins TRBV6-5 to TRBJ2-5, with D maybe TRBD2 (7 bases). V lost 8 bases and J lost 5, with 12 bases in between. This CDR3 has 12 amino acids. Germline V CDR1 and CDR2: MNHEY, SVGAGI. CDR3 nucleotides: TGTGCCAGCGGGGGGGGCCGGGAGACCCAGTACTTC. Translating it yields CASGGGRETQYF.

The V and J genes are TRBV30 and TRBJ1-4; no firm D call. V lost 0 bases, J lost 4 bases, and 9 bases lay in between. Germline assignment: CDR1 GTSNPN and CDR2 SVGIG (reference sequence). The CDR3 runs to 14 residues. For the CDR3, the DNA is TGTGCCTGGAGTGTTAGAGGACTTAATGAAAAACTGTTTTTT. This translates into CAWSVRGLNEKLFF.

This clone counts as medium-sized. The chain has TRBV5-1 and TRBJ1-2; TRBD1 might be the D (6 bases). The CDR3 sequence is 14 residues long. The germline V gene encodes CDR1 SGHRS and CDR2 YFSETQ. V lost 5 bases, J lost 3 bases, and 14 bases lay in between. CDR3 nucleotide sequence: TGCGCCAGCAGACTCGGGACACCTTACTATGGCTACACCTTC. As protein: CASRLGTPYYGYTF. The full variable domain, rest sourced from reference TRBV5-1 and TRBJ1-2, is KAGVTQTPRYLIKTRGQQVTLSCSPISGHRSVSWYQQTPGQGLQFLFEYFSETQRNKGNFPGRFSGRQFSNSRSEMNVSTLELGDSALYLCASRLGTPYYGYTFGSGTRLTVV.

CDR3 sequence: CASSVEVWAFF. DNA for the CDR3: TGTGCCAGCAGTGTAGAGGTCTGGGCTTTCTTT. The chain links TRBV6-1 to TRBJ1-1, with D unclear. CDR3 size: 11 residues. V was shortened by 4 bases and J by 11 bases, with 11 bases between the two germline ends. The germline gives CDR1 MNHNS, CDR2 SASEGT.

The V gene is TRBV5-4, the J gene TRBJ2-7, with 10 bases lining up with TRBD2. The V gene end was trimmed by 4 bases and the J gene end by 8 bases; junction bases not matched to a gene: 18. Germline V gene lookup returns CDR1 SGHNT and CDR2 YYREEE (reference sequence). The CDR3 runs to 17 residues. The CDR3 loop is CASSLSPDSGRLEQQYF. CDR3 nucleotide sequence: TGTGCCAGCAGCCTGTCTCCAGATAGCGGGAGGCTGGAACAGCAGTACTTC.

This clone was recorded a few times. The rearrangement uses TRBV11-2 and TRBJ1-2, with D uncertain. CDR3 length: 13 amino acids. Trimming cost V 1 base and J 5 bases, with 8 bases left between them. Germline V gene data show CDR1 as SGHAT and CDR2 as FQNNGV. CDR3 in amino acids: CASSLGAGYGYTF. In DNA form, the CDR3 reads TGTGCCAGCAGCTTAGGTGCAGGTTATGGCTACACCTTC.

The CDR3 DNA reads TGTGCCAGCAGTGCCGAACAGGGGCTTGAGCAGTTCTTC. This sequence encodes CASSAEQGLEQFF. The V call is TRBV2, the J call TRBJ2-1; TRBD1 agrees at 7 bases. Germline values: CDR1 SNHLY, CDR2 FYNNEI. V lost 4 bases, J lost 9 bases, and 6 bases stayed unmatched. The CDR3 covers 13 residues.